The 7 T cell receptor beta chains presented below share a single source sample, sequenced in a study of cytomegalovirus exposure and HLA in healthy donors. The study ran its PCR with 60 Vbeta and 13 Jbeta primers. Sequencing used immunoSEQ multiplex PCR; TCRdb keeps in-frame clones, though not all of them. The sample has more than 110,000 clones, around 79% seen once. Sequences were obtained from PBMCs. The receptor set was obtained from a woman aged 50 to 65 in good health and CMV-seropositive.

The chain carries TRBV10-1 and TRBJ1-2, with a possible D match to TRBD1 (5 bases). The V and J ends lost 10 bases and 10 bases respectively, with 16 bases between them. CDR3 length: 11 amino acids. The germline gives CDR1 WNHNN, CDR2 SYGVQD (reference sequence). The CDR3 coding sequence is TGCGCCAAAATGGGGGGAAGGGACTACACCTTC. Protein sequence: CAKMGGRDYTF.

Points on this clone: Germline is not matched at one junction end, which may reflect a read error. The chain couples TRBV27 to TRBJ1-1; 9 positions agree with TRBD1. Germline CDR1 and CDR2: MNHEY and SMNVEV (reference sequence). The CDR3 sequence is 16 residues long. CDR3 loop: CASRGLGTGYRSEAFF. CDR3 nucleotides: TGTGCGAGCAGGGGTCTCGGGACAGGGTATAGATCTGAAGCTTTCTTT.

This clone was observed a single time. The V call is TRBV5-4, the J call TRBJ2-2, with 7 nucleotides matching TRBD1. V was clipped by 2 bases and J by 3 bases; unmatched bases: 4. The CDR3 spans 15 residues. Germline-derived CDR1 and CDR2 are SGHNT and YYREEE (reference sequence). CDR3 residues: CASSFPQGDTGELFF. The DNA of the CDR3 is TGTGCCAGCAGCTTCCCCCAGGGGGACACCGGGGAGCTGTTTTTT.

The chain recombines TRBV19 with TRBJ2-3, with 10 bases matching TRBD1. The CDR3 runs to 15 residues. V gave up 9 bases and J gave up 4 bases; unmatched junction bases: 10. The germline gives CDR1 LNHDA, CDR2 SQIVND (reference sequence). The CDR3 spells CASGTGVYEADTQYF. Written as DNA, the CDR3 is TGTGCCAGCGGGACAGGGGTGTACGAGGCAGATACGCAGTATTTT.

This sequence joins TRBV5-1 and TRBJ2-3; tentatively, D is TRBD2 (5 bases). The germline V gene encodes CDR1 SGHRS and CDR2 YFSETQ. V lost 3 bases and J 1 base, leaving 9 bases between the germline ends. The CDR3 contains 14 residues. The CDR3 protein is CASSSEGGTDTQYF. The CDR3 DNA reads TGCGCCAGCAGCTCCGAGGGAGGCACAGATACGCAGTATTTT.

This clone was seen only once. The rearrangement joins TRBV7-9 to TRBJ1-5, with a tentative D call TRBD1 (6 bases). V lost 4 bases and J 2 bases, leaving 15 bases between the germline ends. Per germline, CDR1 SEHNR and CDR2 FQNEAQ (reference sequence). The CDR3 has 16 amino acids. CDR3 DNA sequence: TGTGCCAGCAGCTCCCCAGGGGCGGGTGGCAATCAGCCCCAGCATTTT. Its translation: CASSSPGAGGNQPQHF.

The chain recombines TRBV30 with TRBJ1-1; D not resolved. The length of the CDR3 is 12 residues. The germline V and J ends were trimmed by 4 bases and 1 base, with 7 bases remaining between them. Per the germline V gene, CDR1 is GTSNPN and CDR2 is SVGIG (reference sequence). CDR3 coding DNA: TGTGCCTGGAAACTAGCGAACACTGAAGCTTTCTTT. Translation: CAWKLANTEAFF.